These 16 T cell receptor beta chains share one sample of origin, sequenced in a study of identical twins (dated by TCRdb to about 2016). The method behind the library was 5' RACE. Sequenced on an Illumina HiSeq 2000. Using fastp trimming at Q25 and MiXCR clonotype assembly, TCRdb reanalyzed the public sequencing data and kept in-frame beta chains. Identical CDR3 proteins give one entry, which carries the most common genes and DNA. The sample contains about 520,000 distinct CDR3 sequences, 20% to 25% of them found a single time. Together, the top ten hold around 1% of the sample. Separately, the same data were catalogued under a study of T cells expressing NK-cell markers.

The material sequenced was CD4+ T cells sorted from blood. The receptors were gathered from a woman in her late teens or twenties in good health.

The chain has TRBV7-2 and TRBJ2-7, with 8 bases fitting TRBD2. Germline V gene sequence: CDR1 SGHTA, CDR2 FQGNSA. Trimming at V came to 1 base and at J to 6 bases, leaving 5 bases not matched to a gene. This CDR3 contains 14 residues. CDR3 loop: CASSLDGGAGEQYF. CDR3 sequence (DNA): TGTGCCAGCAGCTTAGACGGGGGGGCCGGCGAGCAGTACTTC.

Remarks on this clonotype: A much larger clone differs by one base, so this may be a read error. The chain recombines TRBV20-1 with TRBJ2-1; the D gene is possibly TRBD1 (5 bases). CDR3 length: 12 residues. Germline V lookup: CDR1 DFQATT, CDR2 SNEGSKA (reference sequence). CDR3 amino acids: CGASNQGYEQFF. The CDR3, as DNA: TGCGGTGCTTCTAACCAGGGCTATGAGCAGTTCTTC.

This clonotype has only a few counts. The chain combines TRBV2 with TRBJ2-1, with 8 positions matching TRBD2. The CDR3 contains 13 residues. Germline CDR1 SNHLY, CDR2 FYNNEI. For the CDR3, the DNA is TGTGTCAGTACTGAACATAGCGGGAACGAGCAGTTCTTC. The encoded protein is CVSTEHSGNEQFF.

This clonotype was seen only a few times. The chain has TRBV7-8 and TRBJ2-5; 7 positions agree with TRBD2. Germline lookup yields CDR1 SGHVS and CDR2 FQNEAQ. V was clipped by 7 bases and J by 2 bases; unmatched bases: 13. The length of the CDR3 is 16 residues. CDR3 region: CASTFQSGAIQETQYF. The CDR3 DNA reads TGTGCCAGCACCTTCCAGAGCGGGGCCATACAAGAGACCCAGTACTTC.

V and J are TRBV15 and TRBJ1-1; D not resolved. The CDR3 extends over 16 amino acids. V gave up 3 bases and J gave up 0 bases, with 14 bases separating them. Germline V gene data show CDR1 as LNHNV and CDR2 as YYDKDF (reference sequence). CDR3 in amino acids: CATSSYGVGMNTEAFF. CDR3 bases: TGTGCCACCAGCAGCTATGGGGTTGGGATGAACACTGAAGCTTTCTTT.

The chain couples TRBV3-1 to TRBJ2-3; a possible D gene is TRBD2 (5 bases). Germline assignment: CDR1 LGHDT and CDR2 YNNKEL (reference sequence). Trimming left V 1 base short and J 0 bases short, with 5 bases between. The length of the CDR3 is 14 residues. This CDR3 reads CASSQGTSTDTQYF. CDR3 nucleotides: TGTGCCAGCAGCCAAGGGACTAGCACAGATACGCAGTATTTT.

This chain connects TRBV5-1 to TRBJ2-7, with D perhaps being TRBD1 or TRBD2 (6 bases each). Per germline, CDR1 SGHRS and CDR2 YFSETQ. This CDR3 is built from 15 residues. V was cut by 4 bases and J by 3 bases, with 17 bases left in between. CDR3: CASSPQGTGVYEQYF. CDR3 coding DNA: TGCGCCAGCAGCCCTCAGGGGACTGGGGTCTACGAGCAGTACTTC. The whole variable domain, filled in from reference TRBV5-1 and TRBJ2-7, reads KAGVTQTPRYLIKTRGQQVTLSCSPISGHRSVSWYQQTPGQGLQFLFEYFSETQRNKGNFPGRFSGRQFSNSRSEMNVSTLELGDSALYLCASSPQGTGVYEQYFGPGTRLTVT.

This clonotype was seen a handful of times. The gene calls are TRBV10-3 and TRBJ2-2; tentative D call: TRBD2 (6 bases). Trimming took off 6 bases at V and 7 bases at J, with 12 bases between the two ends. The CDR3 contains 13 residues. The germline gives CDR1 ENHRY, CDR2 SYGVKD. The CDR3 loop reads CAIREGLDGELFF. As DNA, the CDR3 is TGTGCCATCAGGGAGGGCCTAGACGGGGAGCTGTTTTTT.

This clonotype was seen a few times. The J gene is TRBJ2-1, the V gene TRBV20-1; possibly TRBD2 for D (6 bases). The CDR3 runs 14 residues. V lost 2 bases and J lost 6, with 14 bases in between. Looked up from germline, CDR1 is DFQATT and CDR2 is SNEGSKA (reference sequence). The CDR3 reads CSARWRGVRNEQFF. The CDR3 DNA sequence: TGCAGTGCTAGATGGCGGGGAGTGCGCAATGAGCAGTTCTTC.

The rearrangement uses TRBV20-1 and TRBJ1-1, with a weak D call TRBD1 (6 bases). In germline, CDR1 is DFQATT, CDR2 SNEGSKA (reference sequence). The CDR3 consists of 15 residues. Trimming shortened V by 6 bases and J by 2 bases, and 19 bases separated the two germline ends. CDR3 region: CSAARPGHPNTEAFF. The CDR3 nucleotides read TGCAGTGCCGCACGACCGGGACACCCCAACACTGAAGCTTTCTTT.

The CDR3, as DNA: TGTGCCAGCAGCTTAGGGCCAGCGGGAGGGGCCTACGAGCAGTACTTC. Amino acids: CASSLGPAGGAYEQYF. J is TRBJ2-7 and V is TRBV7-2; 10 bases match TRBD2. V lost 1 base and J lost 2; bases outside the gene matches: 5. CDR3 size: 16 residues. The germline gives CDR1 SGHTA, CDR2 FQGNSA.

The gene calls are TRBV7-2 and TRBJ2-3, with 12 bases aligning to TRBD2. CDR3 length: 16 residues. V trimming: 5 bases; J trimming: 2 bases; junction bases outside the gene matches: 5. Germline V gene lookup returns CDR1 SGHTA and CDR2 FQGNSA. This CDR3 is CASSGLAGTSTDTQYF. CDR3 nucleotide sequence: TGTGCCAGCAGCGGACTAGCGGGGACGTCCACAGATACGCAGTATTTT.

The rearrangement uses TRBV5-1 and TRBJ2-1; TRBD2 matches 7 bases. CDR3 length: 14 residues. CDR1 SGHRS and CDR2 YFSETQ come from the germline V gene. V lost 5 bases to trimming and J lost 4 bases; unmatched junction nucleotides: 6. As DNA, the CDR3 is TGCGCCAGCAGGATGGGGGAGGGATACAATGAGCAGTTCTTC. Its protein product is CASRMGEGYNEQFF.

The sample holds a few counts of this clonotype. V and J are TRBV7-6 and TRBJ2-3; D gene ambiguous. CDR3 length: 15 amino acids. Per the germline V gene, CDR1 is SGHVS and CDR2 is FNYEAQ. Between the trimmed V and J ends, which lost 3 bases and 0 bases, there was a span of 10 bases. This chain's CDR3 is CASSFSSISTDTQYF. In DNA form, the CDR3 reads TGTGCCAGCAGCTTCTCGAGTATCAGCACAGATACGCAGTATTTT. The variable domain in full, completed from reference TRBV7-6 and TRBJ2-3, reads GAGVSQSPRYKVTKRGQDVALRCDPISGHVSLYWYRQALGQGPEFLTYFNYEAQQDKSGLPNDRFSAERPEGSISTLTIQRTEQRDSAMYRCASSFSSISTDTQYFGPGTRLTVL.

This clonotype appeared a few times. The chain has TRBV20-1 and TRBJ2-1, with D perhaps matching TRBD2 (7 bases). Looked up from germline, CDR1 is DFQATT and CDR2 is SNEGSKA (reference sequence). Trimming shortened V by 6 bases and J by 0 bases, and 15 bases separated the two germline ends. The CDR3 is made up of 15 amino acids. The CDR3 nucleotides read TGCAGTGCCCCCCGGGGGGCGAGCTCCTACAATGAGCAGTTCTTC. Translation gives CSAPRGASSYNEQFF.

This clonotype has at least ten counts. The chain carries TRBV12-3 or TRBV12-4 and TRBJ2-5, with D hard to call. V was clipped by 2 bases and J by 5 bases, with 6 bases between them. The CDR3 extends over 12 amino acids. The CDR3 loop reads CASSLYWETQYF. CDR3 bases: TGTGCCAGCAGTTTATATTGGGAGACCCAGTACTTC.